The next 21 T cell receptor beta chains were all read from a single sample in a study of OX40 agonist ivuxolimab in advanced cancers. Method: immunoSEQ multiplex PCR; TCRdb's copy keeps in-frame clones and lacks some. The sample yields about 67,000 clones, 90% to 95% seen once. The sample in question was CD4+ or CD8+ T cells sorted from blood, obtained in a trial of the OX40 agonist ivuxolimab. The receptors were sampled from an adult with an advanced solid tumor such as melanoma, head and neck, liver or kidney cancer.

CDR3 nucleotides: TGCGCCAGCAGCCAAGAAGGTCAGGGGGCCTCTAATCGGCTGTTTTTT. It encodes CASSQEGQGASNRLFF. The chain employs TRBV4-1 and TRBJ1-4; 8 bases align to TRBD1. The CDR3 has 16 residues. Germline trimming cut 0 bases from V and 14 bases from J; bases unmatched to any gene: 14. Germline V gene data show CDR1 as MGHRA and CDR2 as YSYEKL.

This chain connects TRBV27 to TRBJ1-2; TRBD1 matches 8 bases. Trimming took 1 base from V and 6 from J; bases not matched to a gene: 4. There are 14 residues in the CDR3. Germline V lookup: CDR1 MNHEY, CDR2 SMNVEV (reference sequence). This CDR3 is CASSLLGTGNGYTF. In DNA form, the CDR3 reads TGTGCCAGCAGTTTATTGGGGACAGGAAATGGCTACACCTTC.

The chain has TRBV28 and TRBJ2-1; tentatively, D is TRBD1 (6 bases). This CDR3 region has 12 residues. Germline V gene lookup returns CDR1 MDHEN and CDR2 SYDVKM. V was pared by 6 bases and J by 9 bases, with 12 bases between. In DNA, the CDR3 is TGTGCCAGCAGCCTGACCAGGGGTGAGCAGTTCTTC. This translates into CASSLTRGEQFF.

The CDR3 nucleotides are TGCGCCAGCAGCTTGAACAACAGGGGAATCGGACCAGATACGCAGTATTTT. Translating gives CASSLNNRGIGPDTQYF. The chain joins TRBV5-1 to TRBJ2-3, with TRBD1 identical over 7 bases. The CDR3 extends over 17 amino acids. J was trimmed by 4 bases and V by 1 base; bases with no gene match: 12. Per germline, CDR1 SGHRS and CDR2 YFSETQ.

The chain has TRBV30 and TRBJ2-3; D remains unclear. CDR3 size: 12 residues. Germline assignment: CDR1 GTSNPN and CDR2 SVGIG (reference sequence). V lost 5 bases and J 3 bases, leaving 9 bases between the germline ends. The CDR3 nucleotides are TGTGCCTGGCGGCGCGCTACAGATACGCAGTATTTT. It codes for CAWRRATDTQYF.

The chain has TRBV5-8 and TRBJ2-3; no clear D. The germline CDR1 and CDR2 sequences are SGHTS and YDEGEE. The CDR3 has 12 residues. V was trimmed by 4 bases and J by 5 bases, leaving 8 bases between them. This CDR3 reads CASSLGIDTQYF. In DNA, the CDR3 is TGTGCCAGCAGCCTAGGGATAGATACGCAGTATTTT.

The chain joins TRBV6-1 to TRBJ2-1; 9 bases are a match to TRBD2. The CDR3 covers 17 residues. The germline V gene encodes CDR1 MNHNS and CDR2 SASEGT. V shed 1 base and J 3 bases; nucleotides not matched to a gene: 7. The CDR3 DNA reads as TGTGCCAGCAGTGAAGGGCCTAGCGGGAAACTCTACAATGAGCAGTTCTTC. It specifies CASSEGPSGKLYNEQFF.

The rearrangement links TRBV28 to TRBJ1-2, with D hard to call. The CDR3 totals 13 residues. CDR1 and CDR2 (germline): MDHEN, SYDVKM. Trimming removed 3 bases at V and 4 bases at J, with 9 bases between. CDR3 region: CASSLAGVYGYTF. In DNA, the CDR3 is TGTGCCAGCAGTTTGGCAGGCGTCTATGGCTACACCTTC.

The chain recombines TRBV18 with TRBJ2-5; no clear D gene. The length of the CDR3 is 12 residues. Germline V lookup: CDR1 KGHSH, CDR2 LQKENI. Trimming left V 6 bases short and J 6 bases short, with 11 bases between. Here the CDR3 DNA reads TGTGCCAGCTCTACGCCCCTCCAGACCCAGTACTTC. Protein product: CASSTPLQTQYF.

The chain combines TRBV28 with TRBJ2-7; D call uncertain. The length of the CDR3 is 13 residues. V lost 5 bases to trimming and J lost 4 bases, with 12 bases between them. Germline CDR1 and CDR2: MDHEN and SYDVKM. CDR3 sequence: CASSPWTAYEQYF. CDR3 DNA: TGTGCCAGCAGTCCTTGGACGGCATACGAGCAGTACTTC. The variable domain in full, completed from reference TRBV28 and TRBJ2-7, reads DVKVTQSSRYLVKRTGEKVFLECVQDMDHENMFWYRQDPGLGLRLIYFSYDVKMKEKGDIPEGYSVSREKKERFSLILESASTNQTSMYLCASSPWTAYEQYFGPGTRLTVT.

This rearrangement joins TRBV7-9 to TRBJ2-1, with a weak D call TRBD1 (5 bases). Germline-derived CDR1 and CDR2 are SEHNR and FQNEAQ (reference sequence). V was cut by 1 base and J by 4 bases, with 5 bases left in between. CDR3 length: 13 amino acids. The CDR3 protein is CASSLGQYNEQFF. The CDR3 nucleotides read TGTGCCAGCAGCTTAGGACAGTACAATGAGCAGTTCTTC.

For the CDR3, the DNA is TGCGCCAGCAGTGCCGACGGGTTTAATGAAAAACTGTTTTTT. This sequence encodes CASSADGFNEKLFF. The chain is built from TRBV10-2 and TRBJ1-4; D gene unclear. The CDR3 extends over 14 amino acids. Trimming shortened V by 4 bases and J by 4 bases, and 10 bases separated the two germline ends. Germline CDR1 WSHSY, CDR2 SAAADI.

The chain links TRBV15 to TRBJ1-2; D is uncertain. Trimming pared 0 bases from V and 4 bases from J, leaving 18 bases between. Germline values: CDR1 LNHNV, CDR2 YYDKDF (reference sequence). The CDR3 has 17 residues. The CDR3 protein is CATSREEGSGVLYGYTF. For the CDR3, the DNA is TGTGCCACCAGCAGAGAAGAGGGCTCAGGCGTCCTCTATGGCTACACCTTC.

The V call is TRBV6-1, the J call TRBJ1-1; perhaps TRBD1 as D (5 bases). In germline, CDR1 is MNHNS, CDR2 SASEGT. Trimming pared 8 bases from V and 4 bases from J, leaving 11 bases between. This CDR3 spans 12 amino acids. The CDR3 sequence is CASGLRGTEAFF. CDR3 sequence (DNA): TGTGCCAGCGGCTTGAGGGGCACTGAAGCTTTCTTT.

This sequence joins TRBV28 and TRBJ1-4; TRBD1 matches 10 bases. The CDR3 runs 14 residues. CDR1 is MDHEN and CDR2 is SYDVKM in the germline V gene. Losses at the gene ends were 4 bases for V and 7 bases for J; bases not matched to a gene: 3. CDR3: CASSWTGGREKLFF. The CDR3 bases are TGTGCCAGCAGTTGGACAGGGGGGCGTGAAAAACTGTTTTTT.

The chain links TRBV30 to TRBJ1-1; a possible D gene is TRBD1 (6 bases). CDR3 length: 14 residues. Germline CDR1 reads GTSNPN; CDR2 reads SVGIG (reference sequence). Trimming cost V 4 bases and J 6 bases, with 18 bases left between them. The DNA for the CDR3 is TGTGCCTGGACCGGAGGGGGGGCGGACGCTGAAGCTTTCTTT. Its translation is CAWTGGGADAEAFF.

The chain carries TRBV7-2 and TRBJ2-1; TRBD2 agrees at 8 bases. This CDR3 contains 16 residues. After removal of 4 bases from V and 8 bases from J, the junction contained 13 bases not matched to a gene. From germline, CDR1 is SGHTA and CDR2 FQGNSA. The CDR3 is CASSSNTGLGFDEQFF. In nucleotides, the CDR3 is TGTGCCAGCAGCTCAAACACGGGACTAGGTTTCGATGAGCAGTTCTTC. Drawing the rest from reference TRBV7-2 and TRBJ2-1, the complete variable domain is GAGVSQSPSNKVTEKGKDVELRCDPISGHTALYWYRQSLGQGLEFLIYFQGNSAPDKSGLPSDRFSAERTGGSVSTLTIQRTQQEDSAVYLCASSSNTGLGFDEQFFGPGTRLTVL.

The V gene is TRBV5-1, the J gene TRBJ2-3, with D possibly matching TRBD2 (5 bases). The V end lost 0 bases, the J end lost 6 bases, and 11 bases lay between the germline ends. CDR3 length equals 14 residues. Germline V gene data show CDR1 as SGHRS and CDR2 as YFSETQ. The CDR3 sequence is CASSLAGWPDTQYF. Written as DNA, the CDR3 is TGCGCCAGCAGCTTGGCGGGATGGCCCGATACGCAGTATTTT.

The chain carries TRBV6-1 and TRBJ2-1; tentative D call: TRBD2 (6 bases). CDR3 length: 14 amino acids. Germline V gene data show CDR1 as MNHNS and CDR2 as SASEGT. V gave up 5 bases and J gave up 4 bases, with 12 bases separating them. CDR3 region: CASSNQGGYNEQFF. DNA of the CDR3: TGTGCCAGCAGTAATCAGGGAGGTTACAATGAGCAGTTCTTC.

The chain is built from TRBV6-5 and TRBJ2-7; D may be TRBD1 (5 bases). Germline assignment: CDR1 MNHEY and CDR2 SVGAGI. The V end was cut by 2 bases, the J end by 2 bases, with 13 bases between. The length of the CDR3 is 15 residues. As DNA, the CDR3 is TGTGCCAGCAGTTACCGTCAGGGAAAGACCTACGAGCAGTACTTC. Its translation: CASSYRQGKTYEQYF.

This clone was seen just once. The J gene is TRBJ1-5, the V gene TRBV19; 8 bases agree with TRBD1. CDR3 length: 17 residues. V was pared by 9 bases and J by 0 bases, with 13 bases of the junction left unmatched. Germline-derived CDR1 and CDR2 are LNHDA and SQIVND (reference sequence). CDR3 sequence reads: CASIGSGQAYSNQPQHF. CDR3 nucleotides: TGTGCCAGCATAGGCTCGGGACAGGCGTATAGCAATCAGCCCCAGCATTTT.